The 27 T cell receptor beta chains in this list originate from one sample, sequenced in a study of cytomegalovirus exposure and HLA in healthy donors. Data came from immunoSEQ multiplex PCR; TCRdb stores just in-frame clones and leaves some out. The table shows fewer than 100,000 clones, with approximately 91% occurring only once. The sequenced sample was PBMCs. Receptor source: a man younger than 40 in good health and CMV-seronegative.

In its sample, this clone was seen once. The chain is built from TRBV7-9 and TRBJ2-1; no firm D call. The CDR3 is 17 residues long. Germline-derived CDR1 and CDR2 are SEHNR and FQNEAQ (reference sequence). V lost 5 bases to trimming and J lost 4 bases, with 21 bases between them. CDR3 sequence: CASSLRTNKAVYNEQFF. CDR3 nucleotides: TGTGCCAGCAGCCTAAGAACTAACAAGGCCGTATACAATGAGCAGTTCTTC.

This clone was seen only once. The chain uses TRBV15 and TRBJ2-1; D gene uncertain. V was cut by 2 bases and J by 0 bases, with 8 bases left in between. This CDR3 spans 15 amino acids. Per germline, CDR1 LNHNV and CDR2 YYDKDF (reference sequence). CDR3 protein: CATSRRSSSYNEQFF. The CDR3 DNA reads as TGTGCCACCAGCAGAAGATCCAGCTCCTACAATGAGCAGTTCTTC.

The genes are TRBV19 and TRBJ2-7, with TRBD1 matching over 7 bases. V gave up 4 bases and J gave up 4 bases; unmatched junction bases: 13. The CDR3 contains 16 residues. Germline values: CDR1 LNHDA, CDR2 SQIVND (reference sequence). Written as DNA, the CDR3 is TGTGCCAGTAGTAAGCTGGGGACAGATGTAGATTACGAGCAGTACTTC. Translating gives CASSKLGTDVDYEQYF.

CDR3 in DNA: TGTGCCTGGAGTGTAATCCGCTCTGGAAACACCATATATTTT. This codes for CAWSVIRSGNTIYF. V and J are TRBV30 and TRBJ1-3; D gene unclear. Trimming left V 0 bases short and J 0 bases short, with 6 bases between. This CDR3 contains 14 residues. Per germline, CDR1 GTSNPN and CDR2 SVGIG (reference sequence).

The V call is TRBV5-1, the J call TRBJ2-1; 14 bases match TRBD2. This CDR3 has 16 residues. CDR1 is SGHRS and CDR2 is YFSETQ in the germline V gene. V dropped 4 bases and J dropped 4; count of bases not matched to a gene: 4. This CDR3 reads CASSRTSGRQYNEQFF. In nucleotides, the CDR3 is TGCGCCAGCAGCCGGACTAGCGGGAGGCAATACAATGAGCAGTTCTTC.

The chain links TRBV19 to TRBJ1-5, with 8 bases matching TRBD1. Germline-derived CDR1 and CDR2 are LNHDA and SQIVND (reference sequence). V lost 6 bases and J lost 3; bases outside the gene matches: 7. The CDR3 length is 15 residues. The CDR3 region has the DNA TGTGCCAGTAGGGGGGACAGGTCCCTCAATCAGCCCCAGCATTTT. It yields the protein CASRGDRSLNQPQHF.

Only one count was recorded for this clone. This CDR3 is CATSRDPGQLYEQYF. CDR3 nucleotides: TGTGCCACCAGCAGAGACCCGGGACAGCTTTACGAGCAGTACTTC. This sequence joins TRBV15 and TRBJ2-7; the match to TRBD1 covers 7 bases. Germline CDR1 and CDR2: LNHNV and YYDKDF (reference sequence). The CDR3 length is 15 residues. The trim removed 0 bases at V and 4 bases at J, leaving 6 bases unmatched.

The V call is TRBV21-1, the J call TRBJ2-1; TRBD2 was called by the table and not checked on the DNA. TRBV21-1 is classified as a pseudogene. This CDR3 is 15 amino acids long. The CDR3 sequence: CASSCSGRAHNEQFF. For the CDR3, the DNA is TGTGCCAGCAGCTGTAGCGGGAGGGCCCACAATGAGCAGTTCTTC.

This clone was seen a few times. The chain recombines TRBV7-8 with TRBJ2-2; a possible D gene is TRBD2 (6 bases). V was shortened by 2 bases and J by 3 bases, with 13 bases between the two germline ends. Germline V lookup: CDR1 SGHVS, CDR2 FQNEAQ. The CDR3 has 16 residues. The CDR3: CASSLLAGYDTGELFF. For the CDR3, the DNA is TGTGCCAGCAGCTTACTGGCGGGGTACGACACCGGGGAGCTGTTTTTT.

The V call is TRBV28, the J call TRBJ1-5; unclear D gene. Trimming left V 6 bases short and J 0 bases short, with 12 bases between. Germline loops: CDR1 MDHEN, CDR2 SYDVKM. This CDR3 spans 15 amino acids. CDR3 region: CASSLPTHSNQPQHF. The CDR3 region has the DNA TGTGCCAGCAGCCTACCAACCCATAGCAATCAGCCCCAGCATTTT.

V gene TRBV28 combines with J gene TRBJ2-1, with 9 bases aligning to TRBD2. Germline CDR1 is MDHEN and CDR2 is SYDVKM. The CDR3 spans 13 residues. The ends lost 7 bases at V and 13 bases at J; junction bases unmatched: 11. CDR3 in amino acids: CASTLGGGRDQFF. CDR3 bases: TGTGCCAGCACTCTCGGGGGCGGGAGGGACCAGTTCTTC.

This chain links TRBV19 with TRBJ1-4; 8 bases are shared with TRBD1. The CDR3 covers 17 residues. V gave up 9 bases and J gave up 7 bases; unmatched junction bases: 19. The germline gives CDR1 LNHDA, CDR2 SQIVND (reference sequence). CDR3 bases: TGTGCCAGCTTCCCAGGGGGCGAGGCGAAGGGTGGTGAAAAACTGTTTTTT. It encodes CASFPGGEAKGGEKLFF.

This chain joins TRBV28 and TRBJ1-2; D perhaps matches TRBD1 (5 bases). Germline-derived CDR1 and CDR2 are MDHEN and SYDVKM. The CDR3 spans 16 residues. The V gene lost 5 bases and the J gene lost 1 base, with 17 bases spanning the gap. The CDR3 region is CASSPSAGHLNYGYTF. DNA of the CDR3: TGTGCCAGCAGTCCGTCAGCAGGGCACCTTAACTATGGCTACACCTTC.

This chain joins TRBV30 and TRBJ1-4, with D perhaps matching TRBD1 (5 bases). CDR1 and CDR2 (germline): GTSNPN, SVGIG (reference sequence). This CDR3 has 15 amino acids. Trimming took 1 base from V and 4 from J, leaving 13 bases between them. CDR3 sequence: CAWSDKGSGNEKLFF. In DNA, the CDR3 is TGTGCCTGGAGTGACAAGGGGTCCGGTAATGAAAAACTGTTTTTT.

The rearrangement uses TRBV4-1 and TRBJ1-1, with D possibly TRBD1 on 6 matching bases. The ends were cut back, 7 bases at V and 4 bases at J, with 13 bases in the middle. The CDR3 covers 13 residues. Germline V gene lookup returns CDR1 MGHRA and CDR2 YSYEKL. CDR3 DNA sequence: TGCGCCAGCAATCAGGGGCGCGGCACTGAAGCTTTCTTT. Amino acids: CASNQGRGTEAFF.

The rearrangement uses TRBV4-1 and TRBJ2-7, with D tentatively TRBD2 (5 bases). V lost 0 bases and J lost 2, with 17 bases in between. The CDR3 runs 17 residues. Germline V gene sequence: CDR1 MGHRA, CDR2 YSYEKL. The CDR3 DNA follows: TGCGCCAGCAGCCAAGATCGCCCCCCGCGCGGGCCCTACGAGCAGTACTTC. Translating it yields CASSQDRPPRGPYEQYF.

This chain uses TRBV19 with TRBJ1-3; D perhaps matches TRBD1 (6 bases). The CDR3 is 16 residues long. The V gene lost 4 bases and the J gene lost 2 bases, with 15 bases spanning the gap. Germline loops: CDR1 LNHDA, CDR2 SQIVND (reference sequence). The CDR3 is CASSTTKTGPGNTIYF. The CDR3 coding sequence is TGTGCCAGTAGTACGACAAAGACAGGTCCTGGAAACACCATATATTTT.

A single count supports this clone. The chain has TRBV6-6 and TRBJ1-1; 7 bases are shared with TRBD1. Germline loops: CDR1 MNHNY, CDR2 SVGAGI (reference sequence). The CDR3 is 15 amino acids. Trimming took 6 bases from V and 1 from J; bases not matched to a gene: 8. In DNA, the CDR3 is TGTGCCAGCAGCCCTTACGGACAGGCGAACACTGAAGCTTTCTTT. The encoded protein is CASSPYGQANTEAFF.

The CDR3 here is CASSYGTKGEQYF. The CDR3 DNA is TGTGCCAGCAGTTACGGAACTAAGGGGGAGCAGTACTTC. J is TRBJ2-7 and V is TRBV6-5; D possibly corresponds to TRBD1 (5 bases). CDR3 length: 13 amino acids. V was pared by 2 bases and J by 7 bases, with 12 bases between. Germline loops: CDR1 MNHEY, CDR2 SVGAGI.

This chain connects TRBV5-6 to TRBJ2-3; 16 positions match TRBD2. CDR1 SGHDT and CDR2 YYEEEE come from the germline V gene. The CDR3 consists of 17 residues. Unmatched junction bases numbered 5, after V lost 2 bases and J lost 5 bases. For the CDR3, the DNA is TGTGCCAGCAGCTTAATGGGACTAGCGGGGGGGCAAGATACGCAGTATTTT. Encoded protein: CASSLMGLAGGQDTQYF. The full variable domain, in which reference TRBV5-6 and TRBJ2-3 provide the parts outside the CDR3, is DAGVTQSPTHLIKTRGQQVTLRCSPKSGHDTVSWYQQALGQGPQFIFQYYEEEERQRGNFPDRFSGHQFPNYSSELNVNALLLGDSALYLCASSLMGLAGGQDTQYFGPGTRLTVL.

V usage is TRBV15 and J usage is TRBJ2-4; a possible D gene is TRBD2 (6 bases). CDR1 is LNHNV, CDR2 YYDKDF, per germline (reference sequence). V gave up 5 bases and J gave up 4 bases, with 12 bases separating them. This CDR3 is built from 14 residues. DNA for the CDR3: TGTGCCACCAGCGGGGGGTCGGTTAAAAACATTCAGTACTTC. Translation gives CATSGGSVKNIQYF.

The CDR3 coding sequence is TGTGCCAGCAAGAGGGATGGCTACACCTTC. It is translated as CASKRDGYTF. The chain carries TRBV9 and TRBJ1-2; no clear D. CDR3 length: 10 residues. Trimming took off 6 bases at V and 6 bases at J, with 6 bases between the two ends. Per germline, CDR1 SGDLS and CDR2 YYNGEE.

This CDR3 is CASSVTGADTQYF. CDR3 bases: TGTGCCAGCAGCGTAACAGGGGCCGATACGCAGTATTTT. The genes are TRBV9 and TRBJ2-3, with TRBD1 matching over 7 bases. The CDR3 has 13 residues. Germline CDR1 SGDLS, CDR2 YYNGEE. Trimming cost V 1 base and J 6 bases; bases outside gene matches: 2.

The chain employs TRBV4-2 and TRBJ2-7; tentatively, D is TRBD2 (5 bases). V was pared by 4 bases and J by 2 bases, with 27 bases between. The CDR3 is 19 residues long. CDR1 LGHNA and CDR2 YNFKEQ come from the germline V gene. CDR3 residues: CASSLLGRGPSRVTYEQYF. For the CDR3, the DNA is TGTGCCAGCAGCCTATTAGGTAGAGGGCCCAGTCGGGTAACCTACGAGCAGTACTTC.

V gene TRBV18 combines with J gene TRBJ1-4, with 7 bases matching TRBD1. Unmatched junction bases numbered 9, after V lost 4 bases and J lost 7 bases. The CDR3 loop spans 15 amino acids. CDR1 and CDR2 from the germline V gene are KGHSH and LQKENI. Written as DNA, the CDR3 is TGTGCCAGCTCACTAGGACAGGACCGGGGTGAAAAACTGTTTTTT. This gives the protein CASSLGQDRGEKLFF.

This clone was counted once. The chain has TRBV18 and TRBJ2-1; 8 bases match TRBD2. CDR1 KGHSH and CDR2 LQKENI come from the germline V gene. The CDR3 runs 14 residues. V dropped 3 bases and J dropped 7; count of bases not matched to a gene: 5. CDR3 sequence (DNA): TGTGCCAGCTCACCTACTCCGGGGGGGAATGAGCAGTTCTTC. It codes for CASSPTPGGNEQFF.

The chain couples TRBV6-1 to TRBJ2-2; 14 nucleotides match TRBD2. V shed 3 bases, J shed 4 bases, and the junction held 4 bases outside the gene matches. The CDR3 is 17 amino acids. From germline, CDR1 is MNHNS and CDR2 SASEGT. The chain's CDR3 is CASSEGLAGAVTGELFF. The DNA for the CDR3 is TGTGCCAGCAGTGAGGGACTAGCGGGGGCGGTCACCGGGGAGCTGTTTTTT.